The clone carrying this TCR beta chain was detected many times. In TCRdb, the 5' RACE reads were re-called with MiXCR into one record per CDR3 protein. The sample gives 65,000 to 90,000 distinct CDR3 sequences, about 5% of which show up once; 7% to 9% is in the top ten. The sample is drawn from a study of T cells of healthy individuals. Trimming removed 1 base from V and 2 bases from J, with 9 bases in between. CDR3 length: 15 residues. The germline gives CDR1 MDHEN, CDR2 SYDVKM. V and J are TRBV28 and TRBJ2-1; no firm D call. The receptor comes from a female donor in good health. The CDR3 nucleotides are TGTGCCAGCAGTTTATACCAGAGAACCTACAATGAGCAGTTCTTC. The encoded protein is CASSLYQRTYNEQFF.